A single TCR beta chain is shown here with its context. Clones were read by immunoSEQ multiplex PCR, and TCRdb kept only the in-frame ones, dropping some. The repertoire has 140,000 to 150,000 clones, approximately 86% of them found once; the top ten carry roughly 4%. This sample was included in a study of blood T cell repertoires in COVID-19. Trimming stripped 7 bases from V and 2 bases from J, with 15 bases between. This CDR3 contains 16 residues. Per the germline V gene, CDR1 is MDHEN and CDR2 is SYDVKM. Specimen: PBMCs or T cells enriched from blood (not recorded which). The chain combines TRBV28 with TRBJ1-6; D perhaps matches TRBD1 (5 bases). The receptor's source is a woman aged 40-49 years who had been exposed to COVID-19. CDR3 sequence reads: CASKLKQGAYNSPLHF. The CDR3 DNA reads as TGTGCCAGCAAACTGAAGCAGGGCGCCTATAATTCACCCCTCCACTTT.